What follows are 32 T cell receptor beta chains derived from one specimen sequenced in a study of blood T cell repertoires in COVID-19. The data were produced by immunoSEQ multiplex PCR, yet TCRdb's version contains in-frame clones alone and is incomplete. The sample yields fewer than 250,000 clones, roughly 87% seen once. What was sequenced was PBMCs or T cells enriched from blood (not recorded which). The receptors shown here come from a woman aged 30 to 39 with acute COVID-19.

The gene calls are TRBV7-9 and TRBJ2-3, with D perhaps matching TRBD1 (6 bases). The CDR3 is made up of 17 amino acids. The germline V gene has CDR1 SEHNR and CDR2 FQNEAQ (reference sequence). The V end was cut by 5 bases, the J end by 0 bases, with 18 bases between. The CDR3 is CASSAGQRETSTDTQYF. For the CDR3, the DNA is TGTGCCAGCAGCGCAGGACAGAGAGAAACTAGCACAGATACGCAGTATTTT.

The chain is built from TRBV19 and TRBJ1-2, with TRBD1 identical over 8 bases. J lost 1 base, V lost 5 bases, and 6 bases had no gene match. This CDR3 has 15 amino acids. CDR1 is LNHDA, CDR2 SQIVND, per germline (reference sequence). The CDR3 loop is CASSRQGTDNYGYTF. CDR3 in DNA: TGTGCCAGTAGTCGACAGGGGACGGATAACTATGGCTACACCTTC.

This clone was picked up one time. The rearrangement joins TRBV11-2 to TRBJ2-3; the D gene is possibly TRBD1 (6 bases). V was trimmed by 5 bases and J by 1 base, leaving 13 bases between them. This CDR3 is built from 15 residues. Germline values: CDR1 SGHAT, CDR2 FQNNGV. The CDR3 reads CASSPQGYGTDTQYF. The CDR3 nucleotides are TGTGCCAGCAGCCCACAGGGCTACGGCACAGATACGCAGTATTTT. Full variable domain (outside the CDR3, taken from reference TRBV11-2 and TRBJ2-3): EAGVAQSPRYKIIEKRQSVAFWCNPISGHATLYWYQQILGQGPKLLIQFQNNGVVDDSQLPKDRFSAERLKGVDSTLKIQPAKLEDSAVYLCASSPQGYGTDTQYFGPGTRLTVL.

This sequence joins TRBV10-3 and TRBJ1-5; tentatively, D is TRBD1 (5 bases). The V end lost 4 bases, the J end lost 4 bases, and 11 bases lay between the germline ends. There are 14 residues in the CDR3. Germline V gene sequence: CDR1 ENHRY, CDR2 SYGVKD. The CDR3 sequence: CAISGQQGNQPQHF. CDR3 DNA sequence: TGTGCCATCAGTGGCCAGCAGGGAAATCAGCCCCAGCATTTT.

V gene TRBV29-1 combines with J gene TRBJ2-5, with 8 nucleotides matching TRBD1. This CDR3 contains 13 residues. From germline, CDR1 is SQVTM and CDR2 ANQGSEA. V shed 4 bases and J 5 bases; nucleotides not matched to a gene: 6. This CDR3 is CSVAGGQGETQYF. The CDR3 DNA reads TGCAGCGTTGCAGGGGGCCAGGGTGAGACCCAGTACTTC. Full variable domain (rest looked up from reference TRBV29-1 and TRBJ2-5): SAVISQKPSRDICQRGTSLTIQCQVDSQVTMMFWYRQQPGQSLTLIATANQGSEATYESGFVIDKFPISRPNLTFSTLTVSNMSPEDSSIYLCSVAGGQGETQYFGPGTRLLVL.

This clone appeared once. The CDR3 region is CASSLDSPVEQFF. The CDR3 DNA reads as TGTGCCAGCAGCCTCGACTCACCAGTCGAGCAGTTCTTC. The J gene is TRBJ2-1, the V gene TRBV5-4, with no clear D. Germline V CDR1 and CDR2: SGHNT, YYREEE (reference sequence). The CDR3 is 13 amino acids. Trimming left V 4 bases short and J 10 bases short, with 15 bases between.

This sequence joins TRBV18 and TRBJ1-1; 9 positions match TRBD1. Germline V gene sequence: CDR1 KGHSH, CDR2 LQKENI. The CDR3 sequence is 15 residues long. The J segment lost 1 base and the V segment lost 4 bases, leaving 4 bases of the junction unmatched. The CDR3 bases are TGTGCCAGCTCACAAATGACAGGGGGGAACACTGAAGCTTTCTTT. Translation gives CASSQMTGGNTEAFF.

The genes are TRBV28 and TRBJ1-3; D might be TRBD1 (5 bases). Per the germline V gene, CDR1 is MDHEN and CDR2 is SYDVKM. This CDR3 comprises 13 residues. The V end lost 5 bases, the J end lost 4 bases, and 9 bases lay between the germline ends. In nucleotides, the CDR3 is TGTGCCAGCAGTCTTCACAGGGGAAACACCATATATTTT. This encodes CASSLHRGNTIYF.

The chain couples TRBV18 to TRBJ2-5, with D possibly TRBD1 on 6 matching bases. CDR1 is KGHSH, CDR2 LQKENI, per germline. There are 15 residues in the CDR3. V lost 1 base and J lost 2, with 11 bases in between. The CDR3 bases are TGTGCCAGCTCACCACGGGCAGGGGAACAAGAGACCCAGTACTTC. Residues: CASSPRAGEQETQYF.

CDR3 in amino acids: CASSLSVLVSGYSYNSPLHF. CDR3 in DNA: TGTGCCAGCAGTTTATCAGTTTTAGTATCCGGTTACTCCTATAATTCACCCCTCCACTTT. The chain links TRBV27 to TRBJ1-6; D gene ambiguous. Trimming shortened V by 0 bases and J by 0 bases, and 18 bases separated the two germline ends. The CDR3 runs 20 residues. Germline V CDR1 and CDR2: MNHEY, SMNVEV (reference sequence).

A single count supports this clone. The chain has TRBV6-5 and TRBJ2-7; maybe TRBD1 (5 bases). The CDR3 spans 12 residues. Trimming took off 11 bases at V and 5 bases at J, with 16 bases between the two ends. Germline-derived CDR1 and CDR2 are MNHEY and SVGAGI. This CDR3 is CAVGSGSNEQYF. In nucleotides, the CDR3 is TGTGCCGTTGGTTCAGGGTCCAACGAGCAGTACTTC.

The CDR3 region has the DNA TGTGCCAGCAGCGCTGGACAGGGAGGAACCGGGGAGCTGTTTTTT. Residues: CASSAGQGGTGELFF. The genes are TRBV7-9 and TRBJ2-2, with TRBD1 matching over 8 bases. Germline V gives CDR1 SEHNR, CDR2 FQNEAQ (reference sequence). Losses at the gene ends were 5 bases for V and 5 bases for J; bases not matched to a gene: 7. This CDR3 is 15 amino acids long.

The V gene is TRBV6-6, the J gene TRBJ2-7, with 12 bases identical to TRBD1. Per the germline V gene, CDR1 is MNHNY and CDR2 is SVGAGI (reference sequence). This CDR3 is built from 17 residues. The trim removed 6 bases at V and 4 bases at J, leaving 13 bases unmatched. The CDR3 is CASSRSGQGASRYEQYF. The CDR3 nucleotides are TGTGCCAGCAGCCGATCGGGACAGGGGGCATCAAGGTACGAGCAGTACTTC.

This chain uses TRBV6-5 with TRBJ2-7; 8 bases are a match to TRBD2. The germline gives CDR1 MNHEY, CDR2 SVGAGI. This CDR3 is 15 amino acids long. V lost 4 bases and J lost 2; bases outside the gene matches: 7. CDR3 in amino acids: CASSWSGGNAYEQYF. CDR3 in DNA: TGTGCCAGCAGTTGGAGCGGGGGTAATGCCTACGAGCAGTACTTC.

This chain links TRBV7-9 with TRBJ2-1, with 9 positions matching TRBD1. The CDR3 extends over 16 amino acids. V trimming: 3 bases; J trimming: 6 bases; junction bases outside the gene matches: 9. The germline CDR1 and CDR2 sequences are SEHNR and FQNEAQ (reference sequence). The CDR3 DNA reads as TGTGCCAGCAGCTTGTCCGGGACAGGGAACCTCAATGAGCAGTTCTTC. This gives the protein CASSLSGTGNLNEQFF.

This sequence joins TRBV5-5 and TRBJ2-5; 11 positions match TRBD2. The J segment lost 2 bases and the V segment lost 2 bases, leaving 5 bases of the junction unmatched. CDR3 size: 16 residues. Germline V gene lookup returns CDR1 SGHKS and CDR2 YYEKEE (reference sequence). The DNA for the CDR3 is TGTGCCAGCAGCTTTCCTAGCGGGGGGCATCAAGAGACCCAGTACTTC. Protein product: CASSFPSGGHQETQYF.

The chain recombines TRBV11-2 with TRBJ2-5; D ambiguous. The CDR3 sequence is 14 residues long. The V gene's germline CDR1 is SGHAT and CDR2 FQNNGV. V dropped 1 base and J dropped 9 bases, with 15 bases sitting between them. The CDR3 region has the DNA TGTGCCAGCAGCTTAGGGGCAGGCTTAATGCCCCAGTACTTC. It yields the protein CASSLGAGLMPQYF.

The chain joins TRBV7-9 to TRBJ1-1; D is perhaps TRBD1 (5 bases). Trimming took off 4 bases at V and 3 bases at J, with 9 bases between the two ends. This CDR3 is 13 amino acids long. CDR1 and CDR2 from the germline V gene are SEHNR and FQNEAQ (reference sequence). The CDR3 sequence: CASSSGGYTEAFF. The CDR3 region has the DNA TGTGCCAGCAGCTCGGGGGGGTACACTGAAGCTTTCTTT.

CDR3 coding DNA: TGCAGCGTTGAAGTGGTGACAGCGGGGCTTGAAGCTTTCTTT. Protein: CSVEVVTAGLEAFF. V is TRBV29-1 and J is TRBJ1-1, with TRBD1 as a possible D gene (5 bases). This CDR3 comprises 14 residues. Deletions cut 1 base from V and 7 bases from J, with 16 bases between. Germline CDR1 reads SQVTM; CDR2 reads ANQGSEA.

The chain is built from TRBV24-1 and TRBJ1-1; possible D gene TRBD1, 5 bases. From germline, CDR1 is KGHDR and CDR2 SFDVKD. The CDR3 consists of 15 residues. V was trimmed by 9 bases and J by 2 bases, leaving 18 bases between them. The CDR3 DNA reads TGTGCCACCGGGGCCTTAGGACCTTTCAACACTGAAGCTTTCTTT. This codes for CATGALGPFNTEAFF.

The chain carries TRBV10-3 and TRBJ1-1; the match to TRBD1 covers 7 bases. Trimming took 3 bases from V and 1 from J; bases not matched to a gene: 5. The CDR3 has 15 amino acids. CDR1 is ENHRY, CDR2 SYGVKD, per germline. The CDR3 sequence is CAISDYGQENTEAFF. In nucleotides, the CDR3 is TGTGCCATCAGTGATTACGGACAGGAGAACACTGAAGCTTTCTTT.

The CDR3 DNA sequence: TGTGCCAGCAGCCAAGATGACGCAGGGACCTACGAGCAGTACTTC. This encodes CASSQDDAGTYEQYF. The chain uses TRBV4-2 and TRBJ2-7; tentative D call: TRBD1 (5 bases). CDR1 and CDR2 (germline): LGHNA, YNFKEQ. The germline V and J ends were trimmed by 0 bases and 2 bases, with 11 bases remaining between them. This CDR3 is built from 15 residues.

The genes are TRBV7-9 and TRBJ1-5; D call uncertain. Germline V gives CDR1 SEHNR, CDR2 FQNEAQ (reference sequence). Trimming left V 4 bases short and J 5 bases short, with 6 bases between. This CDR3 has 12 residues. CDR3 region: CASSSQYQPQHF. The CDR3 bases are TGTGCCAGCAGCTCCCAGTATCAGCCCCAGCATTTT.

The genes are TRBV6-5 and TRBJ1-2, with D unresolved. V was clipped by 5 bases and J by 8 bases, with 21 bases between them. The CDR3 extends over 15 amino acids. Germline V gives CDR1 MNHEY, CDR2 SVGAGI. The CDR3 DNA is TGTGCCAGCAGTCCTATGTTCATCATCGGGAACGGCTACACCTTC. This translates into CASSPMFIIGNGYTF.

This chain connects TRBV11-2 to TRBJ2-1; the D is unclear. Trimming took off 2 bases at V and 10 bases at J, with 12 bases between the two ends. CDR1 is SGHAT and CDR2 is FQNNGV in the germline V gene. CDR3 length: 13 amino acids. CDR3 in DNA: TGTGCCAGCAGCTTATCCCCCCCGCGCGAGCAGTTCTTC. As protein: CASSLSPPREQFF.

The chain uses TRBV7-9 and TRBJ1-1, with D unresolved. This CDR3 region has 13 residues. CDR1 is SEHNR, CDR2 FQNEAQ, per germline (reference sequence). V gave up 4 bases and J gave up 7 bases, with 13 bases separating them. DNA for the CDR3: TGTGCCAGCAGCTCCTCAGCGACTGGTGAAGCTTTCTTT. It is translated as CASSSSATGEAFF.

This clone has just one count. This chain joins TRBV5-4 and TRBJ2-2; 9 bases agree with TRBD1. V lost 4 bases to trimming and J lost 4 bases; unmatched junction nucleotides: 8. Per germline, CDR1 SGHNT and CDR2 YYREEE (reference sequence). The CDR3 consists of 16 residues. Here the CDR3 DNA reads TGTGCCAGCAGCAACCCGGACAGGGGACGCACCGGGGAGCTGTTTTTT. Translated: CASSNPDRGRTGELFF.

This chain connects TRBV19 to TRBJ2-2; D may be TRBD2 (5 bases). CDR1 LNHDA and CDR2 SQIVND come from the germline V gene (reference sequence). The CDR3 covers 15 residues. Deletions cut 5 bases from V and 1 base from J, with 11 bases between. The CDR3 region is CASSGLGENTGELFF. In nucleotides, the CDR3 is TGTGCCAGTAGTGGGCTGGGAGAGAACACCGGGGAGCTGTTTTTT.

The genes are TRBV29-1 and TRBJ2-5, with D possibly TRBD1 on 5 matching bases. Germline V CDR1 and CDR2: SQVTM, ANQGSEA. V gave up 5 bases and J gave up 8 bases, with 21 bases separating them. CDR3 length: 14 amino acids. The CDR3 bases are TGCAGCGTTTGGGCAGGGTCGGCCCAAGGCACCCAGTACTTC. The encoded protein is CSVWAGSAQGTQYF.

The count of this clone is one. The gene calls are TRBV4-3 and TRBJ1-2, with 8 bases fitting TRBD1. The J segment lost 5 bases and the V segment lost 0 bases, leaving 5 bases of the junction unmatched. CDR1 is LGHNA and CDR2 is YSLEER in the germline V gene. The CDR3 totals 15 residues. CDR3 protein: CASSQEPGGVYGYTF. Here the CDR3 DNA reads TGCGCCAGCAGCCAAGAGCCAGGGGGCGTATATGGCTACACCTTC.

This clone was picked up one time. This chain links TRBV5-1 with TRBJ1-2, with D uncertain. This CDR3 contains 12 residues. V was shortened by 6 bases and J by 0 bases, with 6 bases between the two germline ends. Germline V gives CDR1 SGHRS, CDR2 YFSETQ. The CDR3 spells CASTSANYGYTF. CDR3 DNA sequence: TGCGCCAGCACTAGCGCTAACTATGGCTACACCTTC.

This chain joins TRBV9 and TRBJ1-3; possible D gene TRBD1, 6 bases. V shed 0 bases and J shed 0 bases, with 7 bases lying between them. The length of the CDR3 is 15 residues. Per the germline V gene, CDR1 is SGDLS and CDR2 is YYNGEE. CDR3 protein: CASSVADSSGNTIYF. The CDR3 nucleotides are TGTGCCAGCAGCGTAGCGGACAGCTCTGGAAACACCATATATTTT.